This entry lists 17 T cell receptor beta chains sequenced from one sample in a study of blood T cell repertoires in COVID-19. Sequencing was performed with immunoSEQ multiplex PCR; in TCRdb, only in-frame clones are kept and a portion is missing. The profile shows approximately 100,000 clones, just under 95% of them singletons. Sequencing input: peripheral blood. The source of these receptors is a man aged 70 or older with acute or convalescent COVID-19.

The rearrangement links TRBV27 to TRBJ2-7, with 9 bases that match TRBD2. V dropped 7 bases and J dropped 4; count of bases not matched to a gene: 29. Germline lookup yields CDR1 MNHEY and CDR2 SMNVEV (reference sequence). This CDR3 region has 21 residues. CDR3 region: CASMPGGKELAGPFLLYEQYF. The CDR3 DNA sequence: TGTGCCAGCATGCCCGGGGGGAAAGAGCTAGCGGGGCCGTTCCTTTTGTACGAGCAGTACTTC.

This chain links TRBV24-1 with TRBJ1-5; TRBD1 matches 9 bases. V lost 4 bases, J lost 5 bases, and 5 bases stayed unmatched. Per germline, CDR1 KGHDR and CDR2 SFDVKD. The CDR3 is 15 residues long. CDR3 loop: CATSEWGQGDQPQHF. In DNA, the CDR3 is TGTGCCACCAGTGAGTGGGGACAGGGAGATCAGCCCCAGCATTTT.

The V call is TRBV20-1, the J call TRBJ2-5; D not certain. V was clipped by 5 bases and J by 1 base, with 5 bases between them. This CDR3 has 11 residues. Germline V gene data show CDR1 as DFQATT and CDR2 as SNEGSKA (reference sequence). The CDR3 nucleotides read TGCAGTGCTGCAGTCCAAGAGACCCAGTACTTC. Encoded protein: CSAAVQETQYF.

The rearrangement links TRBV27 to TRBJ1-1; TRBD1 aligns across 9 bases. V was pared by 5 bases and J by 4 bases, with 11 bases of the junction left unmatched. Germline CDR1 and CDR2: MNHEY and SMNVEV (reference sequence). This CDR3 spans 16 amino acids. CDR3 sequence: CASSPLRGQGITEAFF. The CDR3 DNA is TGTGCCAGCAGTCCCTTAAGGGGACAGGGTATCACTGAAGCTTTCTTT.

J is TRBJ1-1 and V is TRBV29-1, with D unclear. Per the germline V gene, CDR1 is SQVTM and CDR2 is ANQGSEA. The CDR3 runs to 13 residues. The V and J ends lost 4 bases and 4 bases respectively, with 13 bases between them. This CDR3 is CSVAVGTTTEAFF. The DNA of the CDR3 is TGCAGCGTTGCAGTGGGCACCACCACTGAAGCTTTCTTT. Variable domain in full (rest from reference TRBV29-1 and TRBJ1-1): SAVISQKPSRDICQRGTSLTIQCQVDSQVTMMFWYRQQPGQSLTLIATANQGSEATYESGFVIDKFPISRPNLTFSTLTVSNMSPEDSSIYLCSVAVGTTTEAFFGQGTRLTVV.

The rearrangement links TRBV5-1 to TRBJ1-1, with TRBD1 identical over 9 bases. Germline V lookup: CDR1 SGHRS, CDR2 YFSETQ. This CDR3 is built from 18 residues. The J segment lost 0 bases and the V segment lost 1 base, leaving 10 bases of the junction unmatched. This CDR3 reads CASSLSGQGRALNTEAFF. DNA of the CDR3: TGCGCCAGCAGCTTGTCCGGACAGGGGAGGGCCTTGAACACTGAAGCTTTCTTT.

The chain uses TRBV29-1 and TRBJ1-2; possible D gene TRBD1, 6 bases. Trimming pared 6 bases from V and 1 base from J, leaving 12 bases between. There are 13 residues in the CDR3. The germline V gene encodes CDR1 SQVTM and CDR2 ANQGSEA. CDR3 in DNA: TGCAGCGTCAATACAGGGCGTAACTATGGCTACACCTTC. It codes for CSVNTGRNYGYTF.

The CDR3 sequence is CASSIAATAGPQETQYF. For the CDR3, the DNA is TGTGCCAGTAGTATAGCAGCAACCGCGGGACCCCAAGAGACCCAGTACTTC. The chain combines TRBV19 with TRBJ2-5, with a possible D match to TRBD2 (6 bases). This CDR3 comprises 17 residues. Trimming pared 1 base from V and 1 base from J, leaving 16 bases between. The germline gives CDR1 LNHDA, CDR2 SQIVND (reference sequence).

Comments on this clone: At one of its ends the junction is not consistent with the germline gene, which may arise from a read error. The V call is TRBV5-1, the J call TRBJ2-5; the match to TRBD2 covers 13 bases. The germline gives CDR1 SGHRS, CDR2 YFSETQ. This CDR3 has 17 residues. The CDR3 loop reads CASTLGGLAGPQETQYF. The CDR3, as DNA: TGCGCCAGCACCTTGGGGGGACTAGCGGGGCCCCAAGAGACCCAGTACTTC.

This clone was detected once. The chain is built from TRBV7-2 and TRBJ2-5; tentatively, D is TRBD2 (5 bases). This CDR3 comprises 12 residues. The V and J ends lost 3 bases and 4 bases respectively, with 6 bases between them. The germline gives CDR1 SGHTA, CDR2 FQGNSA. This chain's CDR3 is CASSFTRETQYF. In DNA, the CDR3 is TGTGCCAGCAGCTTCACTAGAGAGACCCAGTACTTC.

The chain links TRBV9 to TRBJ1-1; D is undetermined. The CDR3 covers 13 residues. V shed 3 bases and J shed 1 base, with 7 bases lying between them. Germline V gene data show CDR1 as SGDLS and CDR2 as YYNGEE. The CDR3 DNA follows: TGTGCCAGCAGCGGGCCGTCGAACACTGAAGCTTTCTTT. It encodes CASSGPSNTEAFF.

V and J are TRBV10-3 and TRBJ2-1, with 10 bases identical to TRBD2. Germline values: CDR1 ENHRY, CDR2 SYGVKD. The V and J ends lost 7 bases and 4 bases, in that order; junction bases with no gene match: 4. CDR3 length equals 14 residues. CDR3 residues: CAIKASGRYNEQFF. The CDR3 DNA is TGTGCCATCAAGGCTAGCGGGAGATACAATGAGCAGTTCTTC.

There are a few counts of this clone. The chain combines TRBV25-1 with TRBJ1-4, with D maybe TRBD1 (5 bases). The CDR3 runs 15 residues. The germline CDR1 and CDR2 sequences are MGHDK and SYGVNS. V gave up 1 base and J gave up 4 bases, with 10 bases separating them. The CDR3 DNA reads as TGTGCCAGCAGTGAATCGGGGGGAGGTAATGAAAAACTGTTTTTT. Amino acids: CASSESGGGNEKLFF.

The chain has TRBV6-6 and TRBJ2-5; possibly TRBD1 for D (5 bases). The CDR3 has 14 amino acids. Trimming cost V 6 bases and J 5 bases, with 16 bases left between them. Germline V gene sequence: CDR1 MNHNY, CDR2 SVGAGI (reference sequence). CDR3 sequence: CASRWTYGTETQYF. CDR3 in DNA: TGTGCCAGCAGGTGGACATATGGTACGGAGACCCAGTACTTC.

This chain joins TRBV9 and TRBJ1-6; perhaps TRBD1 as D (5 bases). There are 10 residues in the CDR3. V was clipped by 6 bases and J by 16 bases, with 11 bases between them. Per the germline V gene, CDR1 is SGDLS and CDR2 is YYNGEE. The CDR3: CASTSGGLHF. CDR3 sequence (DNA): TGTGCCAGCACCTCGGGGGGTCTCCACTTT.

The rearrangement links TRBV2 to TRBJ2-7, with TRBD2 matching 13 bases. The germline V gene encodes CDR1 SNHLY and CDR2 FYNNEI. The CDR3 extends over 17 amino acids. The J segment lost 6 bases and the V segment lost 3 bases, leaving 11 bases of the junction unmatched. CDR3 amino acids: CASSDYQGLAGVIEQYF. The CDR3, as DNA: TGTGCCAGCAGTGATTACCAAGGACTAGCGGGAGTAATCGAGCAGTACTTC.

The rearrangement links TRBV5-1 to TRBJ2-2, with a tentative D call TRBD1 (5 bases). Germline V gene data show CDR1 as SGHRS and CDR2 as YFSETQ. V was cut by 6 bases and J by 0 bases, with 12 bases left in between. There are 15 residues in the CDR3. CDR3 amino acids: CASTRQYTNTGELFF. CDR3 coding DNA: TGCGCCAGCACTCGACAGTATACGAACACCGGGGAGCTGTTTTTT.